One and the same sample provided the 20 T cell receptor beta chains below, sequenced in a study of cytomegalovirus exposure and HLA in healthy donors. PCR was performed using 60 Vbeta and 13 Jbeta primers. Only in-frame clones appear in the TCRdb table, and some are missing; sequencing was by immunoSEQ multiplex PCR. The data hold some 200,000 clones, with 82% observed a single time. The sample was PBMCs. The receptors come from a woman aged 45-59 years in good health and CMV-seropositive.

This chain joins TRBV7-9 and TRBJ1-4; D is unclear. Deletions cut 1 base from V and 8 bases from J, with 11 bases between. The CDR3 is 14 residues long. CDR1 is SEHNR and CDR2 is FQNEAQ in the germline V gene (reference sequence). CDR3 coding DNA: TGTGCCAGCAGCTTAGTGTCCAGTCAGGAAAAACTGTTTTTT. This sequence encodes CASSLVSSQEKLFF.

The V gene is TRBV5-6, the J gene TRBJ2-3; TRBD2 matches at 8 bases. With 4 bases clipped from V and 4 bases from J, the junction kept 14 bases outside the gene matches. Looked up from germline, CDR1 is SGHDT and CDR2 is YYEEEE. CDR3 length equals 17 residues. CDR3 sequence reads: CASSQPIAGYGSDTQYF. The CDR3 DNA sequence: TGTGCCAGCAGCCAGCCTATAGCGGGGTATGGTTCAGATACGCAGTATTTT.

The gene calls are TRBV4-2 and TRBJ2-7; TRBD2 agrees at 9 bases. The CDR3 has 15 residues. Per germline, CDR1 LGHNA and CDR2 YNFKEQ. Unmatched junction bases numbered 4, after V lost 4 bases and J lost 0 bases. The CDR3 is CASSRSSGDSYEQYF. The CDR3 DNA reads TGTGCCAGCAGCCGATCTAGCGGGGACTCCTACGAGCAGTACTTC.

The rearrangement uses TRBV2 and TRBJ2-1; TRBD2 matches 7 bases. V dropped 4 bases and J dropped 3; count of bases not matched to a gene: 0. This CDR3 comprises 13 residues. CDR1 and CDR2 (germline): SNHLY, FYNNEI. This CDR3 is CASSAGGYNEQFF. CDR3 bases: TGTGCCAGCAGTGCGGGGGGCTACAATGAGCAGTTCTTC.

The chain joins TRBV5-1 to TRBJ1-2; possible D gene TRBD1, 6 bases. The germline gives CDR1 SGHRS, CDR2 YFSETQ. The V end lost 4 bases, the J end lost 4 bases, and 14 bases lay between the germline ends. The CDR3 extends over 14 amino acids. CDR3 residues: CASSPRGGPYGYTF. The CDR3 DNA reads as TGCGCCAGCAGCCCGCGTGGGGGCCCCTATGGCTACACCTTC. Using reference TRBV5-1 and TRBJ1-2 for the parts outside the CDR3, the full variable domain is KAGVTQTPRYLIKTRGQQVTLSCSPISGHRSVSWYQQTPGQGLQFLFEYFSETQRNKGNFPGRFSGRQFSNSRSEMNVSTLELGDSALYLCASSPRGGPYGYTFGSGTRLTVV.

V usage is TRBV7-8 and J usage is TRBJ2-1, with 15 bases lining up with TRBD2. Germline CDR1 is SGHVS and CDR2 is FQNEAQ. This CDR3 spans 15 amino acids. The V gene end was trimmed by 6 bases and the J gene end by 11 bases; junction bases not matched to a gene: 8. CDR3 protein: CASRGTSGGPLKQFF. The CDR3 bases are TGTGCCAGCAGAGGGACTAGCGGGGGGCCCTTAAAGCAGTTCTTC.

J is TRBJ2-1 and V is TRBV12-5; weak D call: TRBD2 (5 bases). V gave up 9 bases and J gave up 4 bases, with 13 bases separating them. CDR1 is LGHNT, CDR2 FRNRAP, per germline. The CDR3 totals 13 residues. For the CDR3, the DNA is TGTGCTAGCTCAGGCGGGTATTACAATGAGCAGTTCTTC. Translating it yields CASSGGYYNEQFF.

This clone was seen more than once but under ten times. The chain uses TRBV28 and TRBJ1-6; the match to TRBD1 covers 10 bases. The germline V gene encodes CDR1 MDHEN and CDR2 SYDVKM. CDR3 length: 13 amino acids. With V trimmed by 8 bases and J by 8 bases, 3 bases remained unmatched. The CDR3 nucleotides are TGTGCCAGCGGGGACAGGGGATATTCACCCCTCCACTTT. Protein: CASGDRGYSPLHF.

Remarks on this clone: Other DNA sequences within the sample encode an identical CDR3. The chain recombines TRBV29-1 with TRBJ2-3, with a weak D call TRBD1 (6 bases). V was clipped by 1 base and J by 3 bases, with 11 bases between them. The CDR3 is made up of 14 amino acids. The germline V gene encodes CDR1 SQVTM and CDR2 ANQGSEA. CDR3 sequence (DNA): TGCAGCGTTGAAGCCACACAGGGAACAGATACGCAGTATTTT. It translates to CSVEATQGTDTQYF.

V usage is TRBV4-3 and J usage is TRBJ2-3; possible D gene TRBD2, 6 bases. V lost 4 bases, J lost 1 base, and 12 bases lay in between. Germline V gene lookup returns CDR1 LGHNA and CDR2 YSLEER. This CDR3 is 15 amino acids long. CDR3 region: CASSPARGGTDTQYF. CDR3 nucleotides: TGCGCCAGCAGCCCGGCCCGCGGGGGCACAGATACGCAGTATTTT.

V is TRBV29-1 and J is TRBJ1-2, with 7 positions matching TRBD1. The V segment lost 0 bases and the J segment 4 bases; nucleotides outside the gene matches: 2. Germline CDR1 reads SQVTM; CDR2 reads ANQGSEA. The CDR3 sequence is 13 residues long. CDR3 sequence (DNA): TGCAGCGTTGAAGAAGGGGGCGTCTATGGCTACACCTTC. This translates into CSVEEGGVYGYTF.

The rearrangement uses TRBV6-4 and TRBJ1-4; tentatively, D is TRBD1 (6 bases). Trimming removed 2 bases from V and 2 bases from J, with 18 bases in between. The CDR3 contains 18 residues. Looked up from germline, CDR1 is MRHNA and CDR2 is SNTAGT. The CDR3 loop reads CASSDPRTAASTNEKLFF. The CDR3 bases are TGTGCCAGCAGTGACCCCCGGACAGCGGCATCGACTAATGAAAAACTGTTTTTT.

This rearrangement joins TRBV19 to TRBJ1-5; 8 bases fit TRBD1. Germline V CDR1 and CDR2: LNHDA, SQIVND (reference sequence). The CDR3 is 17 residues long. J gave up 3 bases and V 3 bases, and 10 bases lay outside the gene matches. The CDR3 sequence: CASSISQGQVTNQPQHF. In DNA, the CDR3 is TGTGCCAGTAGTATTAGTCAGGGACAGGTAACCAATCAGCCCCAGCATTTT.

The chain joins TRBV15 to TRBJ1-2; no reliable D call. From germline, CDR1 is LNHNV and CDR2 YYDKDF (reference sequence). Trimming shortened V by 0 bases and J by 4 bases, and 9 bases separated the two germline ends. CDR3 length: 14 residues. The CDR3 bases are TGTGCCACCAGCAGAGATATGGCGGCCTATGGCTACACCTTC. The encoded protein is CATSRDMAAYGYTF. The entire variable domain, with the rest obtained from reference TRBV15 and TRBJ1-2, is as follows: DAMVIQNPRYQVTQFGKPVTLSCSQTLNHNVMYWYQQKSSQAPKLLFHYYDKDFNNEADTPDNFQSRRPNTSFCFLDIRSPGLGDTAMYLCATSRDMAAYGYTFGSGTRLTVV.

The chain combines TRBV5-1 with TRBJ2-1; 9 bases agree with TRBD2. Germline CDR1 reads SGHRS; CDR2 reads YFSETQ. CDR3 length equals 15 residues. The junction had 2 bases not matched to a gene; V was cut back by 1 base and J by 3 bases. The CDR3 DNA reads as TGCGCCAGCAGCTTGACTAGCGGGTACTACAATGAGCAGTTCTTC. This translates into CASSLTSGYYNEQFF.

The gene calls are TRBV19 and TRBJ1-5; D not resolved. CDR3 length: 13 residues. V shed 3 bases and J shed 7 bases, with 10 bases lying between them. Germline V gene sequence: CDR1 LNHDA, CDR2 SQIVND (reference sequence). The CDR3 DNA is TGTGCCAGTAGTATCTCGCTCGGGCAGCCCCAGCATTTT. Its protein product is CASSISLGQPQHF.

This clone was detected only a few times. The CDR3, as DNA: TGCGCCAGCTTACCAGGGGTTAGCGACACTGAAGCTTTCTTT. Its protein is CASLPGVSDTEAFF. The gene calls are TRBV4-1 and TRBJ1-1; D possibly corresponds to TRBD1 (6 bases). The V and J ends lost 8 bases and 3 bases respectively, with 16 bases between them. CDR1 MGHRA and CDR2 YSYEKL come from the germline V gene. The CDR3 extends over 14 amino acids.

The rearrangement links TRBV4-1 to TRBJ2-2; 10 positions match TRBD2. The J segment lost 2 bases and the V segment lost 4 bases, leaving 4 bases of the junction unmatched. This CDR3 contains 16 residues. Germline assignment: CDR1 MGHRA and CDR2 YSYEKL. The CDR3 protein is CASSLQRGGNTGELFF. Here the CDR3 DNA reads TGCGCCAGCAGCCTCCAGCGGGGGGGCAACACCGGGGAGCTGTTTTTT.

The genes are TRBV27 and TRBJ2-3; 10 bases are a match to TRBD2. Trimming at V came to 5 bases and at J to 0 bases, leaving 11 bases not matched to a gene. The CDR3 has 18 residues. Germline CDR1 reads MNHEY; CDR2 reads SMNVEV (reference sequence). This CDR3 reads CASSPLAGAQPSTDTQYF. The CDR3 nucleotides read TGTGCCAGCAGTCCTCTAGCGGGGGCTCAACCTAGCACAGATACGCAGTATTTT.

This clone came up once. The V and J genes are TRBV6-5 and TRBJ2-7; a weak D match, TRBD1 (5 bases). The CDR3 covers 14 residues. CDR1 and CDR2 (germline): MNHEY, SVGAGI. V lost 0 bases and J 5 bases, leaving 11 bases between the germline ends. CDR3 nucleotides: TGTGCCAGCAGTTACTCTCGGACATATCACGAGCAGTACTTC. It encodes CASSYSRTYHEQYF.